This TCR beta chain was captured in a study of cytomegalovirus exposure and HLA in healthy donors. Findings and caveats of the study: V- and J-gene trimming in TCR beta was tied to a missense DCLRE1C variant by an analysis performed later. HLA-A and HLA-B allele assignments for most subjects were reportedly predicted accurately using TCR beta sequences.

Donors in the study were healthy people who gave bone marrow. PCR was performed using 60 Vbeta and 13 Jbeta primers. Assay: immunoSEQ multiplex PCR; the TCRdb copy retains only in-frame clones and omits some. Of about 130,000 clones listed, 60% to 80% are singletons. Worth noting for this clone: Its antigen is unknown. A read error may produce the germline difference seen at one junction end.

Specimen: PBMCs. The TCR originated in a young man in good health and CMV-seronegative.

Here the CDR3 reads CASIPTSGTRIF. As DNA, the CDR3 is TGTGCCAGCATCCCGACTAGCGGGACCCGAATTTTT. This chain connects TRBV7-9 to TRBJ2-3; 11 nucleotides align to TRBD2. The CDR3 runs to 12 residues. CDR1 and CDR2 (germline): SEHNR, FQNEAQ (reference sequence). The whole variable domain, filled in from reference TRBV7-9 and TRBJ2-3, reads DTGVSQNPRHKITKRGQNVTFRCDPISEHNRLYWYRQTLGQGPEFLTYFQNEAQLEKSRLLSDRFSAERPKGSFSTLEIQRTEQGDSAMYLCASIPTSGTRIFGPGTRLTVL.